These 32 T cell receptor beta chains were all obtained from the same sample, sequenced in a study of T cells in Graves' hyperthyroidism and ophthalmopathy. What was amplified from RNA transcripts were TCR beta CDR3 regions. The HTBI primer set was used in a first-round RT-PCR of the TCR CDR3. TCRdb used MiXCR to reprocess the multiplex PCR reads, holding one entry per CDR3 protein. Here the sample spans about 420,000 distinct CDR3 sequences, around a sixth being singletons. Sequencing was performed on blood. All receptors come from a woman aged 18 to 35 with Graves' hyperthyroidism.

The chain has TRBV5-6 and TRBJ2-1; maybe TRBD2 (6 bases). Germline V lookup: CDR1 SGHDT, CDR2 YYEEEE. V was shortened by 0 bases and J by 8 bases, with 21 bases between the two germline ends. CDR3 size: 17 residues. For the CDR3, the DNA is TGTGCCAGCAGCTTGGTCTTCGCGGGGCCTCATATAGATGAGCAGTTCTTC. This sequence encodes CASSLVFAGPHIDEQFF.

This clonotype was seen many times. CDR3 sequence reads: CSARDRGLNNEQFF. CDR3 nucleotide sequence: TGCAGTGCCCGGGACAGGGGCTTAAACAATGAGCAGTTCTTC. This sequence joins TRBV20-1 and TRBJ2-1; the match to TRBD1 covers 10 bases. The V gene's germline CDR1 is DFQATT and CDR2 SNEGSKA (reference sequence). V lost 6 bases to trimming and J lost 5 bases; unmatched junction nucleotides: 7. The CDR3 runs 14 residues.

This clonotype has ten or more counts. The chain is built from TRBV6-1 and TRBJ2-1; TRBD2 agrees at 11 bases. Germline CDR1 reads MNHNS; CDR2 reads SASEGT. V lost 3 bases, J lost 9 bases, and 7 bases stayed unmatched. This CDR3 contains 15 residues. CDR3 amino acids: CASSDPGLADLEQFF. The CDR3 coding sequence is TGTGCCAGCAGTGATCCGGGACTAGCGGATCTTGAGCAGTTCTTC.

This clonotype has just a few counts. V and J are TRBV7-2 and TRBJ2-1, with 7 bases identical to TRBD2. The CDR3 sequence is 14 residues long. The ends lost 3 bases at V and 6 bases at J; junction bases unmatched: 5. Germline-derived CDR1 and CDR2 are SGHTA and FQGNSA. The CDR3 coding sequence is TGTGCCAGCAGCTTCGCGGGGGTCTTCAATGAGCAGTTCTTC. This encodes CASSFAGVFNEQFF.

V is TRBV5-5 and J is TRBJ2-7, with 8 bases fitting TRBD2. The junction had 4 bases not matched to a gene; V was cut back by 1 base and J by 4 bases. The CDR3 is made up of 14 amino acids. Germline-derived CDR1 and CDR2 are SGHKS and YYEKEE (reference sequence). The CDR3 protein is CASSLPLAGYEQYF. DNA of the CDR3: TGTGCCAGCAGCTTGCCTTTAGCGGGATACGAGCAGTACTTC. The complete variable domain, with remaining parts taken from reference TRBV5-5 and TRBJ2-7, reads DAGVTQSPTHLIKTRGQQVTLRCSPISGHKSVSWYQQVLGQGPQFIFQYYEKEERGRGNFPDRFSARQFPNYSSELNVNALLLGDSALYLCASSLPLAGYEQYFGPGTRLTVT.

In its sample, this clonotype was seen many times. The chain has TRBV5-1 and TRBJ2-7, with D perhaps being TRBD1 or TRBD2 (6 bases each). Germline V lookup: CDR1 SGHRS, CDR2 YFSETQ. Between the trimmed V and J ends, which lost 4 bases and 0 bases, there was a span of 20 bases. The CDR3 loop spans 17 amino acids. This chain's CDR3 is CASSTGQFLASSYEQYF. The CDR3 coding sequence is TGCGCCAGCAGCACCGGACAGTTCCTAGCGAGCTCCTACGAGCAGTACTTC.

This clonotype was seen many times. The rearrangement joins TRBV6-1 to TRBJ1-5; 12 bases fit TRBD1. After removal of 5 bases from V and 5 bases from J, the junction contained 4 bases not matched to a gene. The CDR3 is 15 residues long. Germline assignment: CDR1 MNHNS and CDR2 SASEGT. CDR3 sequence reads: CASSRWDRGHQPQHF. The CDR3 coding sequence is TGTGCCAGCAGTCGATGGGACAGGGGGCATCAGCCCCAGCATTTT.

This clonotype was recorded a few times. V is TRBV20-1 and J is TRBJ1-4; the D gene is possibly TRBD1 (5 bases). The CDR3 has 13 residues. CDR1 is DFQATT and CDR2 is SNEGSKA in the germline V gene (reference sequence). V dropped 4 bases and J dropped 4 bases, with 10 bases sitting between them. As DNA, the CDR3 is TGCAGTGCTAATGGGGCCGGTAATGAAAAACTGTTTTTT. Translating it yields CSANGAGNEKLFF.

This clonotype was detected many times. V is TRBV4-2 and J is TRBJ1-4; 9 bases map to TRBD1. The CDR3 runs 15 residues. The junction had 3 bases not matched to a gene; V was cut back by 4 bases and J by 3 bases. Germline assignment: CDR1 LGHNA and CDR2 YNFKEQ. The CDR3 loop reads CASSPQGAANEKLFF. CDR3 sequence (DNA): TGTGCCAGCAGCCCACAGGGGGCAGCTAATGAAAAACTGTTTTTT.

The table lists this clonotype with many counts. The chain carries TRBV11-2 and TRBJ2-7; 9 nucleotides line up with TRBD1. Trimming took 5 bases from V and 7 from J; bases not matched to a gene: 12. There are 15 residues in the CDR3. Germline V gene lookup returns CDR1 SGHAT and CDR2 FQNNGV. This CDR3 reads CASSQGADRGWEQYF. The CDR3 region has the DNA TGTGCCAGCAGCCAGGGGGCGGACAGGGGTTGGGAGCAGTACTTC.

The genes are TRBV28 and TRBJ2-1, with no clear D. V was trimmed by 3 bases and J by 6 bases, leaving 12 bases between them. This CDR3 has 14 amino acids. CDR1 MDHEN and CDR2 SYDVKM come from the germline V gene. In DNA, the CDR3 is TGTGCCAGCAGTTTTGGCCCCTCCGGCAATGAGCAGTTCTTC. It codes for CASSFGPSGNEQFF. Looking up the rest from reference TRBV28 and TRBJ2-1 gives the full variable domain: DVKVTQSSRYLVKRTGEKVFLECVQDMDHENMFWYRQDPGLGLRLIYFSYDVKMKEKGDIPEGYSVSREKKERFSLILESASTNQTSMYLCASSFGPSGNEQFFGPGTRLTVL.

In this sample, this clonotype turned up a few times. The chain links TRBV20-1 to TRBJ1-2; perhaps TRBD1 as D (5 bases). Trimming pared 6 bases from V and 2 bases from J, leaving 16 bases between. The germline gives CDR1 DFQATT, CDR2 SNEGSKA (reference sequence). CDR3 size: 14 residues. The CDR3 DNA is TGCAGTGCCGGTTCAGGGCGGGTCAACTATGGCTACACCTTC. Translated, it gives CSAGSGRVNYGYTF.

Many counts were recorded for this clonotype. V gene TRBV5-4 combines with J gene TRBJ2-3, with D perhaps matching TRBD1 (6 bases). Germline V gene lookup returns CDR1 SGHNT and CDR2 YYREEE (reference sequence). The V end was cut by 4 bases, the J end by 10 bases, with 13 bases between. The CDR3 totals 12 residues. The CDR3 loop is CASSTGTNPQYF. CDR3 nucleotide sequence: TGTGCCAGCAGCACCGGGACAAACCCGCAGTATTTT.

This clonotype was seen repeatedly, ten times or more. This sequence joins TRBV28 and TRBJ2-1; TRBD1 agrees at 7 bases. The CDR3 runs to 17 residues. After removal of 5 bases from V and 8 bases from J, the junction contained 18 bases not matched to a gene. From germline, CDR1 is MDHEN and CDR2 SYDVKM. CDR3 sequence: CASSRPFEGASAHEQFF. CDR3 nucleotide sequence: TGTGCCAGCAGTCGTCCGTTCGAGGGGGCCAGCGCCCATGAGCAGTTCTTC.

In this sample, this clonotype turned up many times. The rearrangement joins TRBV7-2 to TRBJ2-7; D ambiguous. Trimming left V 5 bases short and J 1 base short, with 12 bases between. Germline V gene sequence: CDR1 SGHTA, CDR2 FQGNSA. CDR3 length: 14 amino acids. CDR3 in amino acids: CASSPSGLSYEQYF. In nucleotides, the CDR3 is TGTGCCAGCAGCCCCTCCGGGCTGTCCTACGAGCAGTACTTC.

The chain carries TRBV13 and TRBJ2-7; TRBD2 aligns across 9 bases. Germline CDR1 PRHDT, CDR2 FYEKMQ (reference sequence). The CDR3 length is 15 residues. Trimming at V came to 5 bases and at J to 2 bases, leaving 7 bases not matched to a gene. The chain's CDR3 is CASSLRAGGAYEQYF. CDR3 DNA: TGTGCCAGCAGCCTACGTGCGGGGGGGGCCTACGAGCAGTACTTC.

The sample holds a few counts of this clonotype. The chain carries TRBV30 and TRBJ2-3; 8 nucleotides line up with TRBD2. Per germline, CDR1 GTSNPN and CDR2 SVGIG (reference sequence). With V trimmed by 4 bases and J by 0 bases, 6 bases remained unmatched. The CDR3 extends over 15 amino acids. The CDR3 protein is CAWTSGYASTDTQYF. CDR3 in DNA: TGTGCCTGGACTAGCGGGTATGCTAGCACAGATACGCAGTATTTT.

CDR3 region: CSAPGTYGNTIYF. The CDR3 DNA follows: TGCAGTGCTCCCGGGACATATGGAAACACCATATATTTT. The J gene is TRBJ1-3, the V gene TRBV20-1, with a tentative D call TRBD1 (6 bases). Trimming cost V 5 bases and J 3 bases, with 11 bases left between them. The CDR3 covers 13 residues. Germline V CDR1 and CDR2: DFQATT, SNEGSKA (reference sequence).

This clonotype appeared many times. The chain is built from TRBV7-2 and TRBJ2-3; 7 nucleotides align to TRBD2. This CDR3 region has 19 residues. Germline V gives CDR1 SGHTA, CDR2 FQGNSA. V trimming: 2 bases; J trimming: 4 bases; junction bases outside the gene matches: 18. The CDR3 region is CASSLTSIAPAGAPDTQYF. CDR3 nucleotide sequence: TGTGCCAGCAGCTTAACCTCAATCGCTCCCGCGGGAGCCCCAGATACGCAGTATTTT.

This clonotype occurred many times. V gene TRBV6-2 or TRBV6-3 combines with J gene TRBJ2-1, with 10 bases fitting TRBD2. The germline V gene encodes CDR1 MNHEY and CDR2 SVGEGT. This CDR3 has 15 amino acids. V shed 1 base and J 6 bases; nucleotides not matched to a gene: 3. DNA of the CDR3: TGTGCCAGCAGTTACTTAGCGGGGGGACGCAATGAGCAGTTCTTC. It translates to CASSYLAGGRNEQFF.

Ten or more counts support this clonotype. The chain employs TRBV6-1 and TRBJ2-7; D may be TRBD2 (5 bases). The CDR3 is 14 amino acids. Trimming removed 8 bases at V and 2 bases at J, with 16 bases between. CDR1 and CDR2 from the germline V gene are MNHNS and SASEGT. CDR3 bases: TGTGCCAGCTGCGAGGCGGGCAGCACCTACGAGCAGTACTTC. Residues: CASCEAGSTYEQYF.

The chain combines TRBV13 with TRBJ1-4, with no clear D. This CDR3 contains 16 residues. Trimming left V 2 bases short and J 0 bases short, with 10 bases between. CDR1 is PRHDT, CDR2 FYEKMQ, per germline (reference sequence). DNA of the CDR3: TGTGCCAGCAGCTTATCCGATCCCGCAACTAATGAAAAACTGTTTTTT. Translating it yields CASSLSDPATNEKLFF.

This chain joins TRBV11-1 and TRBJ2-7; D possibly corresponds to TRBD1 (5 bases). The V and J ends lost 3 bases and 5 bases respectively, with 8 bases between them. Germline V lookup: CDR1 SGHAT, CDR2 FQDESV (reference sequence). This CDR3 spans 12 amino acids. The DNA of the CDR3 is TGTGCCAGCAGCTTTTACAGGAACGAGCAGTACTTC. It codes for CASSFYRNEQYF.

At least ten counts were recorded for this clonotype. This chain uses TRBV20-1 with TRBJ1-1; 8 bases agree with TRBD1. Germline values: CDR1 DFQATT, CDR2 SNEGSKA (reference sequence). Trimming at V came to 5 bases and at J to 4 bases, leaving 18 bases not matched to a gene. This CDR3 comprises 17 residues. The CDR3 coding sequence is TGCAGTGCTGGGGACAGGTCCAAGGGGATGATGGGCACTGAAGCTTTCTTT. Its translation is CSAGDRSKGMMGTEAFF.

This clonotype came up many times. The chain joins TRBV11-2 to TRBJ1-5; 10 bases fit TRBD1. In germline, CDR1 is SGHAT, CDR2 FQNNGV. J was trimmed by 3 bases and V by 5 bases; bases with no gene match: 7. This CDR3 comprises 16 residues. CDR3 amino acids: CASSRGQGNFNQPQHF. CDR3 in DNA: TGTGCCAGCAGCCGGGGACAGGGGAATTTCAATCAGCCCCAGCATTTT.

This clonotype was seen many times. The rearrangement links TRBV12-5 to TRBJ1-1; maybe TRBD1 (5 bases). V lost 0 bases and J 5 bases, leaving 10 bases between the germline ends. The CDR3 covers 14 residues. CDR1 and CDR2 (germline): LGHNT, FRNRAP. Here the CDR3 reads CASGLVGGKTEAFF. CDR3 bases: TGTGCTAGTGGTTTGGTCGGGGGGAAGACTGAAGCTTTCTTT.

This clonotype came up many times. Here the CDR3 DNA reads TGCGCCAGCAGCGCAGTGGGACTGCTCACAAAAGAGACCCAGTACTTC. Translation: CASSAVGLLTKETQYF. The rearrangement links TRBV4-1 to TRBJ2-5, with a possible D match to TRBD2 (6 bases). V was clipped by 5 bases and J by 3 bases, with 19 bases between them. This CDR3 has 16 amino acids. Germline CDR1 is MGHRA and CDR2 is YSYEKL.

This clonotype was counted at least ten times. The chain uses TRBV4-1 and TRBJ1-1; 7 nucleotides line up with TRBD1. The V segment lost 2 bases and the J segment 10 bases; nucleotides outside the gene matches: 10. CDR3 length: 14 amino acids. Germline CDR1 reads MGHRA; CDR2 reads YSYEKL. For the CDR3, the DNA is TGCGCCAGCAGCCAACAAGACAGGGTCGCAGGAGCTTTCTTT. Protein: CASSQQDRVAGAFF.

This clonotype was counted ten times or more. Compared with germline, one end of the junction differs, possibly owing to a read error. The J gene is TRBJ2-3, the V gene TRBV7-7; 8 positions match TRBD2. The CDR3 is 17 residues long. Germline V gene lookup returns CDR1 SSHAT and CDR2 FNYEAQ (reference sequence). The CDR3 DNA sequence: TGTGCTAGCAGCCCTGGCGGGGCTAGCGGGCTGCTCCCTACGCAGTATTTT. Translating it yields CASSPGGASGLLPTQYF.

This clonotype occurred many times. The chain couples TRBV30 to TRBJ1-4; 7 nucleotides line up with TRBD1. The CDR3 has 14 amino acids. V gave up 2 bases and J gave up 8 bases; unmatched junction bases: 8. CDR1 is GTSNPN and CDR2 is SVGIG in the germline V gene (reference sequence). The CDR3 sequence is CAWSPGGSREKLFF. The CDR3 coding sequence is TGTGCCTGGAGTCCAGGGGGATCTCGAGAAAAACTGTTTTTT.

The sample holds a few counts of this clonotype. The chain carries TRBV28 and TRBJ1-2; D perhaps matches TRBD1 (5 bases). The V gene lost 3 bases and the J gene lost 4 bases, with 24 bases spanning the gap. The CDR3 covers 18 residues. Germline V gene sequence: CDR1 MDHEN, CDR2 SYDVKM. The CDR3 bases are TGTGCCAGCAGTTTTAGCGCGATGGTAGGACAAGCCATCTATGGCTACACCTTC. Encoded protein: CASSFSAMVGQAIYGYTF.

This clonotype occurred many times. CDR3 in amino acids: CASSEYQTGYGYTF. The CDR3 DNA reads as TGTGCCAGCAGTGAATATCAGACAGGCTATGGCTACACCTTC. The rearrangement links TRBV6-1 to TRBJ1-2, with D perhaps matching TRBD1 (6 bases). The V and J ends lost 2 bases and 4 bases respectively, with 11 bases between them. Germline V CDR1 and CDR2: MNHNS, SASEGT. The CDR3 spans 14 residues.